This T cell receptor (beta chain) came from a study of blood T cell repertoires in COVID-19. The overall study: The United States, Italy and Spain supplied acute and convalescent COVID-19 samples. T cells, B-cell-depleted T cells, or PBMCs provided the cDNA or gDNA that served as material.

The CDR3 spans 11 residues. V lost 3 bases and J 4 bases, leaving 6 bases between the germline ends. CDR1 and CDR2 from the germline V gene are DFQATT and SNEGSKA (reference sequence). Authors' processing steps: For nucleated cells, counts were estimated from reference gene primer amplification. The data were produced by immunoSEQ multiplex PCR, yet TCRdb's version contains in-frame clones alone and is incomplete. That table supplies the V and J calls and clone size; D and trimming were determined from the DNA. The table has about 300,000 clones, approximately 88% seen once. Sequenced material: peripheral blood. The clonotype comes from a woman aged 25 to 39 who had recovered from COVID-19. This chain connects TRBV20-1 to TRBJ1-1; D unresolved. The CDR3 DNA is TGCAGTGCTAGTATAATCACTGAAGCTTTCTTT. This encodes CSASIITEAFF.